Following are 8 T cell receptor beta chains from one sample sequenced in a study of blood T cell repertoires in COVID-19. Repertoires were generated with immunoSEQ multiplex PCR, while TCRdb's copy carries only in-frame clones and drops some. The sample lists about 220,000 clones, about 80% occurring once. Sample: peripheral blood. The receptors originated from an older woman with acute or convalescent COVID-19.

The rearrangement joins TRBV6-1 to TRBJ1-1, with a possible D match to TRBD1 (5 bases). This CDR3 has 18 amino acids. Germline CDR1 and CDR2: MNHNS and SASEGT. Trimming took off 3 bases at V and 0 bases at J, with 20 bases between the two ends. In nucleotides, the CDR3 is TGTGCCAGCAGTGACGGGGACGGCCGGGGGAGGATGAACACTGAAGCTTTCTTT. Amino acid sequence: CASSDGDGRGRMNTEAFF.

The chain is built from TRBV30 and TRBJ1-6; D is unresolved. V was trimmed by 0 bases and J by 0 bases, leaving 12 bases between them. CDR3 length: 17 amino acids. Germline V gene lookup returns CDR1 GTSNPN and CDR2 SVGIG (reference sequence). DNA of the CDR3: TGTGCCTGGAGTGTCGCCAGTCGGAGCTCCTATAATTCACCCCTCCACTTT. Amino acids: CAWSVASRSSYNSPLHF.

CDR3 region: CASSPGTGEDEQYF. As DNA, the CDR3 is TGTGCCAGCAGCCCCGGGACAGGGGAGGACGAGCAGTACTTC. The genes are TRBV6-5 and TRBJ2-7; 10 bases agree with TRBD1. The germline CDR1 and CDR2 sequences are MNHEY and SVGAGI. The junction had 7 bases not matched to a gene; V was cut back by 6 bases and J by 5 bases. This CDR3 contains 14 residues.

This chain joins TRBV6-5 and TRBJ1-1; D might be TRBD1 (5 bases). The CDR3 has 13 residues. Germline V CDR1 and CDR2: MNHEY, SVGAGI. V lost 8 bases and J lost 3, with 13 bases in between. CDR3 sequence reads: CASRGRGDTEAFF. DNA of the CDR3: TGTGCCAGCCGGGGGAGGGGTGACACTGAAGCTTTCTTT.

The chain combines TRBV4-1 with TRBJ2-2, with TRBD1 matching 9 bases. Germline V CDR1 and CDR2: MGHRA, YSYEKL. CDR3 length: 16 amino acids. Losses at the gene ends were 1 base for V and 5 bases for J; bases not matched to a gene: 5. The CDR3 nucleotides read TGCGCCAGCAGCCAAGGTCCAGGGACAGGGACCGGGGAGCTGTTTTTT. It encodes CASSQGPGTGTGELFF.

The chain recombines TRBV30 with TRBJ1-2; no clear D. The CDR3 has 13 residues. Trimming took 2 bases from V and 8 from J, leaving 15 bases between them. Germline CDR1 reads GTSNPN; CDR2 reads SVGIG (reference sequence). DNA of the CDR3: TGTGCCTGGAGTTTTAACAGAGGGTTAGGCTACACCTTC. As protein: CAWSFNRGLGYTF.

The chain is built from TRBV28 and TRBJ2-5; TRBD1 matches 10 bases. CDR1 and CDR2 (germline): MDHEN, SYDVKM. The V and J ends lost 2 bases and 5 bases, in that order; junction bases with no gene match: 11. The CDR3 is 17 amino acids. The CDR3 spells CASSLDPDRGNIETQYF. The CDR3 DNA reads as TGTGCCAGCAGTTTAGACCCGGACAGGGGGAACATCGAGACCCAGTACTTC.

This clone appeared a few times. The genes are TRBV18 and TRBJ1-4, with 8 bases fitting TRBD1. This CDR3 is built from 17 residues. Per the germline V gene, CDR1 is KGHSH and CDR2 is LQKENI. Losses at the gene ends were 1 base for V and 1 base for J; bases not matched to a gene: 5. In DNA, the CDR3 is TGTGCCAGCTCACCACGACAGGGGATAGGAACTAATGAAAAACTGTTTTTT. Protein sequence: CASSPRQGIGTNEKLFF.